This entry lists 15 T cell receptor beta chains sequenced from one sample in a study of CD8+ T cells in alopecia areata. Extracted RNA was reverse transcribed into cDNA, the sequencing template. Data came from immunoSEQ multiplex PCR; TCRdb stores just in-frame clones and leaves some out. The repertoire holds about 250,000 clones, around three fifths seen once, with roughly 0.88% in the top ten. The treatment denotes: oral pan-JAK inhibitor, 5-10 mg twice daily. Sequencing was performed on CD4+ T cells sorted from blood, taken around week 54, from a patient treated with tofacitinib. The receptors derive from a human donor with alopecia areata.

V gene TRBV6-5 combines with J gene TRBJ1-2; D remains unclear. Germline assignment: CDR1 MNHEY and CDR2 SVGAGI. This CDR3 contains 14 residues. The V end lost 5 bases, the J end lost 0 bases, and 10 bases lay between the germline ends. DNA for the CDR3: TGTGCCAGCAGTGTGGACGGAGCTAACTATGGCTACACCTTC. As protein: CASSVDGANYGYTF.

The chain combines TRBV5-7 with TRBJ1-5; D is undetermined. TRBV5-7 qualifies as an ORF whose function is uncertain. V shed 3 bases and J shed 3 bases, with 16 bases lying between them. CDR3 size: 16 residues. The CDR3 nucleotides are TGTGCCAGCAGCTCAGAAACAGATCGTTCCAATCAGCCCCAGCATTTT. It specifies CASSSETDRSNQPQHF.

V gene TRBV29-1 combines with J gene TRBJ1-1; unclear D gene. The V gene's germline CDR1 is SQVTM and CDR2 ANQGSEA. The CDR3 loop spans 12 amino acids. V lost 5 bases and J 1 base, leaving 8 bases between the germline ends. The CDR3 region has the DNA TGCAGCGTTCTCCGAGAGAACACTGAAGCTTTCTTT. The encoded protein is CSVLRENTEAFF.

The chain recombines TRBV11-2 with TRBJ1-5; the match to TRBD1 covers 8 bases. Germline V lookup: CDR1 SGHAT, CDR2 FQNNGV. J was trimmed by 9 bases and V by 5 bases; bases with no gene match: 6. There are 13 residues in the CDR3. The CDR3: CASSEDRVGPQHF. Written as DNA, the CDR3 is TGTGCCAGCAGCGAGGACAGGGTTGGGCCCCAGCATTTT.

This chain connects TRBV6-5 to TRBJ1-2; D is uncertain. Trimming shortened V by 6 bases and J by 3 bases, and 11 bases separated the two germline ends. This CDR3 contains 13 residues. Germline V gene sequence: CDR1 MNHEY, CDR2 SVGAGI. In DNA, the CDR3 is TGTGCCAGCAGCCGGATGAAGCACTATGGCTACACCTTC. It specifies CASSRMKHYGYTF.

As concerns this clone: Compared with germline, one end of the junction differs, possibly owing to a read error. The V call is TRBV7-2, the J call TRBJ1-1; D is uncertain. The CDR3 totals 13 residues. Germline V gene sequence: CDR1 SGHTA, CDR2 FQGNSA. CDR3 region: CASSLWQNAEAFF. In nucleotides, the CDR3 is TGTGCCAGCAGCTTATGGCAGAACGCTGAAGCTTTCTTT. Drawing the rest from reference TRBV7-2 and TRBJ1-1, the complete variable domain is GAGVSQSPSNKVTEKGKDVELRCDPISGHTALYWYRQSLGQGLEFLIYFQGNSAPDKSGLPSDRFSAERTGGSVSTLTIQRTQQEDSAVYLCASSLWQNAEAFFGQGTRLTVV.

J is TRBJ1-6 and V is TRBV30; D gene ambiguous. This CDR3 comprises 16 residues. V was cut by 0 bases and J by 5 bases, with 14 bases left in between. Looked up from germline, CDR1 is GTSNPN and CDR2 is SVGIG (reference sequence). The CDR3 loop reads CAWSVTSGYHNSPLHF. CDR3 in DNA: TGTGCCTGGAGTGTAACCTCGGGCTATCATAATTCACCCCTCCACTTT.

The chain combines TRBV30 with TRBJ2-1, with 12 bases aligning to TRBD2. The CDR3 extends over 18 amino acids. V shed 2 bases, J shed 7 bases, and the junction held 15 bases outside the gene matches. Germline loops: CDR1 GTSNPN, CDR2 SVGIG (reference sequence). CDR3 loop: CAWSPPLAGGSHRNEQFF. The CDR3 DNA follows: TGTGCCTGGAGTCCCCCACTAGCGGGGGGTTCTCATCGGAATGAGCAGTTCTTC.

The rearrangement links TRBV19 to TRBJ2-1, with 7 bases lining up with TRBD1. Germline CDR1 LNHDA, CDR2 SQIVND (reference sequence). The CDR3 sequence is 15 residues long. The J segment lost 6 bases and the V segment lost 1 base, leaving 6 bases of the junction unmatched. The CDR3 here is CASSIGQGYPNEQFF. The CDR3 bases are TGTGCCAGTAGTATAGGACAGGGCTATCCCAATGAGCAGTTCTTC.

This sequence joins TRBV6-6 and TRBJ2-7, with TRBD1 matching 7 bases. CDR1 MNHNY and CDR2 SVGAGI come from the germline V gene (reference sequence). V was clipped by 5 bases and J by 6 bases; unmatched bases: 10. There are 14 residues in the CDR3. CDR3 loop: CASSLTGLDAEQYF. CDR3 DNA: TGTGCCAGCAGTCTGACAGGGCTTGATGCCGAGCAGTACTTC.

The rearrangement joins TRBV29-1 to TRBJ2-1, with D unresolved. This CDR3 is 13 amino acids long. Deletions cut 4 bases from V and 0 bases from J, with 7 bases between. Germline values: CDR1 SQVTM, CDR2 ANQGSEA. The CDR3 nucleotides are TGCAGCGTTGTGCCAGCCTCCTACAATGAGCAGTTCTTC. Translation: CSVVPASYNEQFF.

This clone was detected a few times. The gene calls are TRBV9 and TRBJ1-4, with TRBD1 identical over 7 bases. The V and J ends lost 2 bases and 11 bases, in that order; junction bases with no gene match: 3. The CDR3 runs 12 residues. Germline V gives CDR1 SGDLS, CDR2 YYNGEE. The chain's CDR3 is CASSVTGEKLFF. CDR3 coding DNA: TGTGCCAGCAGCGTCACAGGGGAGAAACTGTTTTTT. The variable domain in full, with the rest retrieved from reference TRBV9 and TRBJ1-4, is DSGVTQTPKHLITATGQRVTLRCSPRSGDLSVYWYQQSLDQGLQFLIQYYNGEERAKGNILERFSAQQFPDLHSELNLSSLELGDSALYFCASSVTGEKLFFGSGTQLSVL.

The chain recombines TRBV15 with TRBJ2-2; no definite D call. Germline CDR1 reads LNHNV; CDR2 reads YYDKDF (reference sequence). CDR3 length: 13 amino acids. The DNA of the CDR3 is TGTGCTACCGGATCAGCGAACACCGGGGAGCTGTTTTTT. Translating it yields CATGSANTGELFF.

The CDR3 region is CASSLVLAGRNTGELFF. CDR3 DNA sequence: TGCGCCAGCAGCTTGGTTCTGGCGGGGCGGAACACCGGGGAGCTGTTTTTT. The rearrangement links TRBV5-1 to TRBJ2-2; D is perhaps TRBD2 (6 bases). V lost 0 bases to trimming and J lost 1 base, with 13 bases between them. This CDR3 has 17 amino acids. CDR1 and CDR2 from the germline V gene are SGHRS and YFSETQ.

V gene TRBV29-1 combines with J gene TRBJ1-4, with D uncertain. Trimming pared 6 bases from V and 3 bases from J, leaving 11 bases between. Germline CDR1 reads SQVTM; CDR2 reads ANQGSEA. The length of the CDR3 is 13 residues. CDR3 protein: CSVRRGPNEKLFF. CDR3 DNA sequence: TGCAGCGTCCGACGCGGCCCTAATGAAAAACTGTTTTTT.